These 9 T cell receptor beta chains came from one sample sequenced in a study of blood T cell repertoires in COVID-19. Produced via immunoSEQ multiplex PCR; TCRdb's table is partial and in-frame only. The sample lists roughly 130,000 clones, about 88% occurring once. The material sequenced was peripheral blood. The receptor set was obtained from a man in his forties or fifties with active COVID-19.

J is TRBJ1-2 and V is TRBV27; maybe TRBD1 (6 bases). The length of the CDR3 is 14 residues. From germline, CDR1 is MNHEY and CDR2 SMNVEV (reference sequence). Trimming pared 5 bases from V and 4 bases from J, leaving 14 bases between. Written as DNA, the CDR3 is TGTGCCAGCAGTCCCATTCGACAGGTCTATGGCTACACCTTC. Amino acid sequence: CASSPIRQVYGYTF.

The genes are TRBV7-9 and TRBJ2-7; D is unresolved. The CDR3 is 12 amino acids. Germline values: CDR1 SEHNR, CDR2 FQNEAQ (reference sequence). Trimming removed 0 bases at V and 4 bases at J, with 4 bases between. The CDR3 loop is CASSLAEYEQYV. The CDR3 DNA follows: TGTGCCAGCAGCTTAGCGGAGTACGAGCAGTACGTC.

This clone was seen a few times. V is TRBV19 and J is TRBJ2-2, with 10 bases fitting TRBD1. The CDR3 extends over 14 amino acids. V lost 5 bases, J lost 6 bases, and 3 bases stayed unmatched. From germline, CDR1 is LNHDA and CDR2 SQIVND (reference sequence). The CDR3 DNA reads TGTGCCAGTAGTTCGGGACAGGGGCCCGGGGAGCTGTTTTTT. Translated: CASSSGQGPGELFF.

J is TRBJ1-6 and V is TRBV9; a weak D match, TRBD1 (6 bases). The CDR3 is made up of 16 amino acids. Germline values: CDR1 SGDLS, CDR2 YYNGEE. Trimming left V 0 bases short and J 5 bases short, with 12 bases between. The CDR3 sequence is CASSVGPDSNNSPLHF. DNA of the CDR3: TGTGCCAGCAGCGTAGGACCGGACAGTAATAATTCACCCCTCCACTTT.

CDR3 in amino acids: CASSGENYGYTF. The CDR3 bases are TGTGCCAGCAGCGGCGAGAACTATGGCTACACCTTC. The V and J genes are TRBV9 and TRBJ1-2; D ambiguous. Between the trimmed V and J ends, which lost 3 bases and 2 bases, there was a span of 5 bases. The germline V gene encodes CDR1 SGDLS and CDR2 YYNGEE. This CDR3 is built from 12 residues.

This chain links TRBV14 with TRBJ2-3; 10 nucleotides line up with TRBD2. The CDR3 has 16 residues. Trimming cost V 4 bases and J 2 bases; bases outside gene matches: 6. Germline assignment: CDR1 SGHDN and CDR2 FVKESK. DNA of the CDR3: TGTGCCAGCAGCCTATGGACTAGCGGATTCACAGATACGCAGTATTTT. Its translation is CASSLWTSGFTDTQYF. Drawing the rest from reference TRBV14 and TRBJ2-3, the complete variable domain is EAGVTQFPSHSVIEKGQTVTLRCDPISGHDNLYWYRRVMGKEIKFLLHFVKESKQDESGMPNNRFLAERTGGTYSTLKVQPAELEDSGVYFCASSLWTSGFTDTQYFGPGTRLTVL.

The gene calls are TRBV19 and TRBJ1-4, with 9 nucleotides matching TRBD1. V was clipped by 4 bases and J by 1 base; unmatched bases: 4. There are 16 residues in the CDR3. The V gene's germline CDR1 is LNHDA and CDR2 SQIVND (reference sequence). As DNA, the CDR3 is TGTGCCAGTAGTAAAACAGGGGGCCTAACTAATGAAAAACTGTTTTTT. Residues: CASSKTGGLTNEKLFF.

The gene calls are TRBV5-4 and TRBJ1-1, with 10 bases lining up with TRBD1. The germline gives CDR1 SGHNT, CDR2 YYREEE (reference sequence). After removal of 7 bases from V and 4 bases from J, the junction contained 4 bases not matched to a gene. The CDR3 is 13 residues long. The DNA for the CDR3 is TGTGCCAGCGGACGGACAGGGGGCACTGAAGCTTTCTTT. The encoded protein is CASGRTGGTEAFF.

The rearrangement links TRBV20-1 to TRBJ1-4, with TRBD1 identical over 11 bases. CDR1 and CDR2 (germline): DFQATT, SNEGSKA (reference sequence). J lost 2 bases, V lost 3 bases, and 14 bases had no gene match. This CDR3 contains 19 residues. CDR3 bases: TGCAGTGCTAGTCAGAGGGACAGGGGGTCTTTATCGACTAATGAAAAACTGTTTTTT. Protein product: CSASQRDRGSLSTNEKLFF.